The present entry profiles one T cell receptor beta chain with its context. Produced via immunoSEQ multiplex PCR; TCRdb's table is partial and in-frame only. The sample shows around 270,000 clones, 75% to 90% of them seen only once. This record belongs to a study of blood T cell repertoires in COVID-19. J gave up 6 bases and V 0 bases, and 8 bases lay outside the gene matches. CDR1 and CDR2 (germline): SGHDT, YYEEEE. This CDR3 spans 15 amino acids. The chain carries TRBV5-6 and TRBJ2-7, with TRBD2 matching over 8 bases. Sequencing was carried out using peripheral blood. The TCR originated in a man in his forties with acute or convalescent COVID-19. The DNA for the CDR3 is TGTGCCAGCAGCTTGGTTGGTATCCGGGGGGGCGAGCAGTACTTC. Protein: CASSLVGIRGGEQYF.